The source of this TCR beta chain is a study of blood T cells in healthy people across ages. Study details: Capture by template switching was about one barcoded beta molecule per two T cells.

With 8 bases clipped from V and 11 bases from J, the junction kept 14 bases outside the gene matches. The CDR3 totals 13 residues. Germline CDR1 reads MNHEY; CDR2 reads SVGAGI. Alongside a J-beta primer mix, a sample-barcoded 5' primer served in a second PCR lasting about 7 to 12 cycles. A template-switch adaptor containing 12 random nucleotides labeled each cDNA molecule. TCRdb called the 5' RACE reads again in MiXCR, with one record for every CDR3 protein. The data contain around 780,000 distinct CDR3 sequences, around three fifths of them seen just once; the ten biggest clones take up 25% to 30%. The specimen sequenced was blood. This TCR derives from a man between 35 and 55 years old in good health. This sequence joins TRBV6-5 and TRBJ2-5, with 7 bases lining up with TRBD2. The CDR3 DNA is TGTGCCAGCGGGGGGAGGGCCGGGAATGAGCAGTACTTC. Its protein is CASGGRAGNEQYF.